The T cell receptor (beta chain) under discussion was sequenced for a study of shared clonotypes between healthy human individuals. Points on this clone: Its cognate antigen is unknown.

Whole-study findings and limits: Rarefaction exposed incomplete sorted-subset sequencing despite large depth.

TCRdb's table, derived via immunoSEQ multiplex PCR, lists solely in-frame clones and lacks some. The data contain approximately 350,000 clones, 90% to 98% of them singletons. With V trimmed by 4 bases and J by 11 bases, 14 bases remained unmatched. The CDR3 runs 15 residues. Per the germline V gene, CDR1 is SGHTS and CDR2 is YDEGEE. This TCR came from a man aged 25-40 years in good health. Sequenced material: memory CD8+ T cells sorted from blood. Subset reported: CD45RO+ cells pooled with CCR7-negative TemRA cells. The chain combines TRBV5-8 with TRBJ1-5; 8 bases fit TRBD1. Here the CDR3 reads CASSMGTGGEGAQHF. The CDR3 DNA reads TGTGCCAGCAGCATGGGGACAGGTGGGGAAGGGGCCCAGCATTTT.